The rows below give T cell receptor beta chains drawn from one sample of a study of T cells after yellow fever vaccination. TCRdb fed the 5' RACE reads into MiXCR, producing one record per CDR3 protein. The table has about 150,000 distinct CDR3 sequences, less than 8.5% seen once. The source material was CD4+ T cells sorted from PBMCs, sampled 10 days after the yellow fever booster vaccination. These receptors all stem from a man aged 30 to 45 who received the YFV17D yellow fever vaccine. CDR3s include the opening cysteine and the closing phenylalanine or tryptophan. The D gene is left open where the match is weak. The size of a clone is reported for some rows only, either as once, few or many, or as a class for expanded clones.

TRBD2,TRBV5-1,NA,TRBJ2-1,TGCGCCAGCAGCTCTGGACTGACTAGCGGGAGATCTGGTGGTGTTGAGCAGTTCTTC,CASSSGLTSGRSGGVEQFF
TRBD2,TRBV12-5,many,TRBJ2-1,TGTGCTAGTGGTTTGGCTGGCGCTGTCGAGCGGGATGAAGGCAATGAGCAGTTCTTC,CASGLAGAVERDEGNEQFF
TRBD1,TRBV5-1,many,TRBJ2-7,TGCGCCAGCAGCTTAGGACAGGTAATGCACGAGCAGTACTTC,CASSLGQVMHEQYF
TRBD1,TRBV20-1,many,TRBJ2-3,TGCAGTGCTAGACCTCGACAGGGGGCGACCCCAGATACGCAGTATTTT,CSARPRQGATPDTQYF
NA,TRBV5-1,many,TRBJ2-5,TGCGCCAGCAGCTTGATTGGGGGCCAAGAGACCCAGTACTTC,CASSLIGGQETQYF
NA,TRBV20-1,many,TRBJ2-3,TGCAGTGCTCCCGTGGGAGGGGGAGGTACAGATACGCAGTATTTT,CSAPVGGGGTDTQYF
TRBD1,TRBV7-2,NA,TRBJ2-7,TGTGCCTGCAGCCGAGGACAGGGATCCTACGAGCAGTACTTC,CACSRGQGSYEQYF
NA,TRBV3-1,many,TRBJ2-7,TGTGCCAGCAGCCAAGATCTAGCGTGGCGCTACGAGCAGTACTTC,CASSQDLAWRYEQYF
NA,TRBV12-3/TRBV12-4,many,TRBJ2-5,TGTGCCAGCAGTTTAATGGCTGAGCAAGAGACCCAGTACTTC,CASSLMAEQETQYF
NA,TRBV5-4,many,TRBJ2-7,TGTGCCAGCAGCCTGGGGGAGGCGCCCTACGAGCAGTACTTC,CASSLGEAPYEQYF
TRBD1,TRBV7-9,many,TRBJ2-5,TGTGCCAGCAGCTTCGGACAGGGGATGGAGACCCAGTACTTC,CASSFGQGMETQYF
TRBD2,TRBV29-1,many,TRBJ2-7,TGCAGCGGCAGCGGGGGAAGCTCCTACGAGCAGTACTTC,CSGSGGSSYEQYF
NA,TRBV18,many,TRBJ2-1,TGTGCCAGCTCCTTGGACAGTAATGAGCAGTTCTTC,CASSLDSNEQFF
NA,TRBV5-1,many,TRBJ2-3,NA,CASSSSGGTTDTQYF
NA,TRBV7-2,few,TRBJ1-5,TGTGCCAGCAGCTTAGAAGTTCAACGGCCCCAGCATTTT,CASSLEVQRPQHF
NA,TRBV10-2,many,TRBJ2-5,TGCGCCACCAAGGGTGCCCAAGAGACCCAGTACTTC,CATKGAQETQYF
NA,TRBV19,NA,TRBJ1-5,TGTGCCAGTAGTATAGACCGGGATCAGCCCCAGCATTTT,CASSIDRDQPQHF
NA,TRBV7-2,few,TRBJ2-7,TGTGCCAGCAGCCCGAGGGTTAGCGGCCCGTACGAGCAGTACTTC,CASSPRVSGPYEQYF
NA,TRBV12-3/TRBV12-4,NA,TRBJ1-4,TGTGCCAGCAGTTTAGTTTTGCCTAATGAAAAACTGTTTTTT,CASSLVLPNEKLFF
TRBD1,TRBV3-1,many,TRBJ1-2,TGTGCCAGCAGCTTTCTGGGGACAGGGACGGGCTACACCTTC,CASSFLGTGTGYTF
NA,TRBV5-1,many,TRBJ2-1,TGCGCCAGCAGCTGGCAGTGGGGGGACAATGAGCAGTTCTTC,CASSWQWGDNEQFF
NA,TRBV5-1,many,TRBJ2-4,TGCGCCAGCAGCTTGGGTGGGACGAACATTCAGTACTTC,CASSLGGTNIQYF
NA,TRBV4-3,many,TRBJ2-5,TGCGCCAGCAGCCAAGTCGGTAGCGGAGAGACCCAGTACTTC,CASSQVGSGETQYF
NA,TRBV5-1,many,TRBJ2-4,TGCGCCAGCAGGACCGGGGACTGGGCCAAAAACATTCAGTACTTC,CASRTGDWAKNIQYF
TRBD2,TRBV7-2,many,TRBJ2-7,TGTGCCAGCAGCTTTAGCGGGAGGGACGAGCAGTACTTC,CASSFSGRDEQYF
NA,TRBV7-8,many,TRBJ2-7,TGTGCCAGCAGCCCGCCAGGGTTAGTATTCGAGCAGTACTTC,CASSPPGLVFEQYF
NA,TRBV20-1,many,TRBJ2-3,TGCAGTGCGCCCGACTGGGGGGAGTCACGCACAGATACGCAGTATTTT,CSAPDWGESRTDTQYF
TRBD2,TRBV7-2,many,TRBJ2-7,TGTGCCAGCAGCCCCGCGGGGGGGTGGAACGAGCAGTACTTC,CASSPAGGWNEQYF
NA,TRBV20-1,many,TRBJ2-7,TGCAGTGCTAGAGATCCTGGACGCGGGAACTACGAGCAGTACTTC,CSARDPGRGNYEQYF